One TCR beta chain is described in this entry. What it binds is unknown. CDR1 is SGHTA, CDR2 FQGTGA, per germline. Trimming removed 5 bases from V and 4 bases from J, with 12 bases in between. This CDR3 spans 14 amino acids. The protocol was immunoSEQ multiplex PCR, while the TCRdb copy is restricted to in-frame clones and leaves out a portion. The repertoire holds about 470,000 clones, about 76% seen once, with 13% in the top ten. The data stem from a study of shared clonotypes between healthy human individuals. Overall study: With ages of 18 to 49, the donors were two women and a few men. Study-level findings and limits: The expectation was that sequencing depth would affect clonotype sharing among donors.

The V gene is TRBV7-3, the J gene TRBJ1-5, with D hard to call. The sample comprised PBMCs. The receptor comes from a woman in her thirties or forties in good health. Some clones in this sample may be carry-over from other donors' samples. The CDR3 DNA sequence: TGTGCCAGCAGCCCCACCGGGCCTAATCAGCCCCAGCATTTT. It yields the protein CASSPTGPNQPQHF. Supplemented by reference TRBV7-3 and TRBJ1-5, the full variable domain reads GAGVSQTPSNKVTEKGKYVELRCDPISGHTALYWYRQSLGQGPEFLIYFQGTGAADDSGLPNDRFFAVRPEGSVSTLKIQRTERGDSAVYLCASSPTGPNQPQHFGDGTRLSIL.